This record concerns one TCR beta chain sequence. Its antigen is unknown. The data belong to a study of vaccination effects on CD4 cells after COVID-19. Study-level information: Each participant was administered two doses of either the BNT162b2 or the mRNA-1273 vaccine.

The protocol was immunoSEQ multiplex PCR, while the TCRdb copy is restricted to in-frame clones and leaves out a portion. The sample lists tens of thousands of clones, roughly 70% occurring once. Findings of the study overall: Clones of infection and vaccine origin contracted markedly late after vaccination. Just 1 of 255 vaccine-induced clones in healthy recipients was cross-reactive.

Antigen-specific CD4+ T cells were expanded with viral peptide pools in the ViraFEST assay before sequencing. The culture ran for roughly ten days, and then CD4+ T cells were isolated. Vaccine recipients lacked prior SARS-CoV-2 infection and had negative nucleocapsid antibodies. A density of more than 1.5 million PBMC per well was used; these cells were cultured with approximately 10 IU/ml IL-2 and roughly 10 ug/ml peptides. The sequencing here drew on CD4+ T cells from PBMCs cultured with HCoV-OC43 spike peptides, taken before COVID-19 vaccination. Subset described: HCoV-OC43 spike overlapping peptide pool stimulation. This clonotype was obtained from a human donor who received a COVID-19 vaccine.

DNA of the CDR3: TGTGCCACCAGTGATCGGGGCCTATACGAGCAGTACTTC. This sequence encodes CATSDRGLYEQYF. This chain links TRBV24-1 with TRBJ2-7; possibly TRBD1 or TRBD2 for D (5 bases each). The V gene lost 3 bases and the J gene lost 4 bases, with 9 bases spanning the gap. This CDR3 comprises 13 residues. Germline V gives CDR1 KGHDR, CDR2 SFDVKD.